This T cell receptor beta chain came from a study of Graves' ophthalmopathy and Graves' hyperthyroidism. Study overall: At initial diagnosis, peripheral blood was obtained, and this preceded any treatment. Findings of the study overall: This model predicted ophthalmopathy progression (sensitivity 70% to 71%, specificity about 72%). Most thyroid clonotypes expanded beyond 0.001 frequency were also found in blood.

Amplification targeted the TCR beta CDR3 regions, with RNA transcripts as the source material. First-round RT-PCR used HTBI primers; second-round multiplex PCR followed. TCRdb analysed the multiplex PCR reads with MiXCR anew, one entry per CDR3 protein. The profile shows fewer than 400,000 distinct CDR3 sequences, approximately 20% of them singletons. A remark on this clonotype: Its matching antigen is unknown.

Germline V gene lookup returns CDR1 LGHNA and CDR2 YNFKEQ. The junction had 5 bases not matched to a gene; V was cut back by 4 bases and J by 2 bases. The CDR3 covers 15 residues. Clinicians diagnosed using symptoms, serum thyroxine, TRAb, thyroid ultrasound and orbital computed tomography. What was sequenced was peripheral blood. The chain joins TRBV4-2 to TRBJ1-1; 9 nucleotides line up with TRBD1. The clonotype comes from a young woman with Graves' ophthalmopathy. The CDR3 DNA sequence: TGTGCCAGCAGCCCTTCGGACAGGGGTAACACTGAAGCTTTCTTT. Amino acid sequence: CASSPSDRGNTEAFF.